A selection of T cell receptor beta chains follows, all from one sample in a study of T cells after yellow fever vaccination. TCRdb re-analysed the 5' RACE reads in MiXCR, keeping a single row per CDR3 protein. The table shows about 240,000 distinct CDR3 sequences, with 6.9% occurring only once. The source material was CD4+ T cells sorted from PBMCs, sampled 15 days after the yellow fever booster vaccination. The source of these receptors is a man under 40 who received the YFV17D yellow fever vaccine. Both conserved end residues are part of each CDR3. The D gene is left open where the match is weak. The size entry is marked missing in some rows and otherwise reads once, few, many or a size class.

CASSRPATGGYEQYF | TGTGCCAGCAGCCGACCCGCGACAGGAGGCTACGAGCAGTACTTC | TRBV11-2 | . | TRBJ2-7 | many | 15
CASSTHNEQFF | TGTGCCAGCAGTACCCACAATGAGCAGTTCTTC | TRBV6-2/TRBV6-3 | . | TRBJ2-1 | many | 11
CASSQVASAVGELFF | TGCGCCAGCAGCCAAGTGGCATCGGCCGTCGGGGAGCTGTTTTTT | TRBV4-1 | . | TRBJ2-2 | . | 15
CASSLEPNRDRSTDTQYF | TGTGCCAGCAGCTTAGAACCCAACAGGGATAGAAGCACAGATACGCAGTATTTT | TRBV11-2 | . | TRBJ2-3 | few | 18
CARGGSYF | TGTGCCAGGGGGGGGAGTTACTTC | TRBV7-7 | TRBD2 | TRBJ2-7 | . | 8
CSVVVTDEDGANVLTF | TGCAGCGTTGTGGTGACCGATGAGGATGGGGCCAACGTCCTGACTTTC | TRBV29-1 | . | TRBJ2-6 | many | 16
CASSLGPGLMTQYF | TGTGCCAGCAGTCTCGGGCCCGGTCTGATGACCCAGTACTTC | TRBV12-3/TRBV12-4 | . | TRBJ2-5 | . | 14
CASSIMIGGRAPYNEQFF | TGTGCCAGTAGTATAATGATTGGCGGCAGGGCCCCTTACAATGAGCAGTTCTTC | TRBV19 | . | TRBJ2-1 | . | 18
CASRYLDSPLHF | TGTGCCAGCAGATACCTTGATTCACCCCTCCACTTT | TRBV27 | . | TRBJ1-6 | . | 12
CASSSRSGETQYF | TGCGCCAGCAGCTCGAGGTCGGGAGAGACCCAGTACTTC | TRBV7-2 | . | TRBJ2-5 | many | 13
CASSASRDSPKVF | TGTGCCAGCAGCGCGTCCCGGGACAGCCCTAAGGTCTTC | TRBV7-2 | TRBD1 | TRBJ2-1 | . | 13
CASSLRVRVPYEQYF | TGTGCCAGCAGCTTGAGAGTCAGGGTACCCTACGAGCAGTACTTC | TRBV12-3/TRBV12-4 | . | TRBJ2-7 | many | 15
CSAPIGNTGNTIYF | TGCAGTGCTCCGATAGGGAACACTGGAAACACCATATATTTT | TRBV20-1 | . | TRBJ1-3 | few | 14
CASSLVAGHETQYF | TGCGCCAGCAGCTTGGTAGCAGGGCATGAGACCCAGTACTTC | TRBV5-1 | . | TRBJ2-5 | once | 14
CASKRGPSDTQYF | TGTGCCAGCAAAAGGGGTCCTAGCGATACGCAGTATTTT | TRBV7-2 | . | TRBJ2-3 | many | 13
CASSLSFFNEQFF | TGTGCCAGCAGCTTGTCCTTCTTCAATGAGCAGTTCTTC | TRBV5-6 | . | TRBJ2-1 | . | 13
CASSDYGRNNEQFF | TGTGCCAGCAGTGATTATGGGCGCAACAATGAGCAGTTCTTC | TRBV12-3/TRBV12-4 | . | TRBJ2-1 | few | 14
CSAREGTSNQPQHF | TGCAGTGCTAGAGAGGGTACTAGCAATCAGCCCCAGCATTTT | TRBV20-1 | . | TRBJ1-5 | . | 14
CASSSPGQGGWEQYF | TGTGCCAGCTCATCACCGGGACAGGGGGGTTGGGAGCAGTACTTC | TRBV18 | TRBD1 | TRBJ2-7 | . | 15
CSARRRDLAYEQYF | TGCAGTGCTAGGAGGCGGGACCTCGCCTACGAGCAGTACTTC | TRBV20-1 | . | TRBJ2-7 | many | 14
CASSETTEAFF | TGTGCCAGCTCAGAAACAACTGAAGCTTTCTTT | TRBV18 | . | TRBJ1-1 | few | 11
CASSLGVADSYEQYF | TGTGCCAGCTCCCTGGGAGTAGCGGACTCCTACGAGCAGTACTTC | TRBV18 | . | TRBJ2-7 | . | 15